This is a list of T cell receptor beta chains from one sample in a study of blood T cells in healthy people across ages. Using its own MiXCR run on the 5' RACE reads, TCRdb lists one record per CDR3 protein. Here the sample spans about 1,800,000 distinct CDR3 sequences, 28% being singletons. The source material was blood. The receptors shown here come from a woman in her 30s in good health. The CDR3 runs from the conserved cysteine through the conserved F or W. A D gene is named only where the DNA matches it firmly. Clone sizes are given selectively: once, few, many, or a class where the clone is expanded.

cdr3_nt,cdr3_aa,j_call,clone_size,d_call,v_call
TGCAGCGTTGAATGGGGTAGGGGAGGGACTGAAGCTTTCTTT,CSVEWGRGGTEAFF,TRBJ1-1,-,-,TRBV29-1
TGCGCCAGCAGCCATAACGACAGGGGGCGTGAGGATACGCAGTATTTT,CASSHNDRGREDTQYF,TRBJ2-3,-,TRBD1,TRBV5-1
TGTGCCAGCAGCGACGGACAGGGGATCACAGATACGCAGTATTTT,CASSDGQGITDTQYF,TRBJ2-3,-,TRBD1,TRBV9
TGTGCCAGTAGTATAGATCGGGACAGGCGATACAATGAGCAGTTCTTC,CASSIDRDRRYNEQFF,TRBJ2-1,few,TRBD1,TRBV19
TGCAGTGCTCCGAGGCCGGCAGATACGCAGTATTTT,CSAPRPADTQYF,TRBJ2-3,few,-,TRBV20-1
TGTGCCAGCTCCCACAAACTAGCGGGAGTGTACGAGCAGTACTTC,CASSHKLAGVYEQYF,TRBJ2-7,-,TRBD2,TRBV18
TGTGCCACCAGTGACGGCGGACGGGTTAGCAATCAGCCCCAGCATTTT,CATSDGGRVSNQPQHF,TRBJ1-5,few,-,TRBV24-1
TGCGCCAGCAGCTGGGTCGGGTTGGGGGAAGGCACTGAAGCTTTCTTT,CASSWVGLGEGTEAFF,TRBJ1-1,-,-,TRBV5-1
TGTGCCAGCAGTTCTAGCGGGAACAACTACAATGAGCAGTTCTTC,CASSSSGNNYNEQFF,TRBJ2-1,many,TRBD2,TRBV9
TGTGCCAGCAGCTCAGGGACAGGGGTAATAAAGGCCCAGTACTTC,CASSSGTGVIKAQYF,TRBJ2-7,few,TRBD1,TRBV27
TGTGCCAGCAGTTTTAGCAGTCGGTGGGAGACCCAGTACTTC,CASSFSSRWETQYF,TRBJ2-5,few,-,TRBV27
TGTGCCAGCATTCGGGACGATTACTCCTACAATGAGCAGTTCTTC,CASIRDDYSYNEQFF,TRBJ2-1,-,-,TRBV2
TGCGCCAGCAGCTTGGTAGCCAACCAGGGAAAAGAGACCCAGTACTTC,CASSLVANQGKETQYF,TRBJ2-5,-,-,TRBV5-1
TGTGCCAGCAGCTACCCCGCGGAGACCCAGTACTTC,CASSYPAETQYF,TRBJ2-5,-,-,TRBV7-2
TGTGCCACCAGCAACGACAGGGATCTGGACATTCAGTACTTC,CATSNDRDLDIQYF,TRBJ2-4,many,TRBD1,TRBV15
TGTGCCAGCGGGCCGGGACAGGGTGGATCCATTGAAGCTTTCTTT,CASGPGQGGSIEAFF,TRBJ1-1,-,TRBD1,TRBV7-6
TGTGCCAGCAGCCCTCTTTACGGGACAGAAAACATTCAGTTCTTC,CASSPLYGTENIQFF,TRBJ2-1,once,TRBD1,TRBV5-6
TGCAGTGCTCCCAGACCTACTAGCGGGTCAACCTGGGGCCGCACAGATACGCAGTATTTT,CSAPRPTSGSTWGRTDTQYF,TRBJ2-3,-,TRBD2,TRBV20-1
TGTGCCAGCAGTCCGACAGGGATGGGCACTGAAGCTTTCTTT,CASSPTGMGTEAFF,TRBJ1-1,-,TRBD1,TRBV27
TGTGCCAGCAGTTTACAGCGGGCCACCCAGTTCTTC,CASSLQRATQFF,TRBJ2-1,-,-,TRBV12-3/TRBV12-4
TGCAGTGCTAGTAACCCCCGGGACAACAATGAAAAACTGTTTTTT,CSASNPRDNNEKLFF,TRBJ1-4,few,-,TRBV20-1
TGTGCCAGCAGCTCGTGGGGCGGCTTGAACACTGAAGCTTTCTTT,CASSSWGGLNTEAFF,TRBJ1-1,few,-,TRBV11-2
TGTGCCACCAGCAGAGGGATGGAGAGCTCCTACGAGCAGTACTTC,CATSRGMESSYEQYF,TRBJ2-7,many,-,TRBV15
TGTGCCAGCAGCTTAAATATGTTACAAGAGACCCAGTACTTC,CASSLNMLQETQYF,TRBJ2-5,-,-,TRBV7-6
TGCGCCAGCAGCTCGGTAGGAGCGGGAGGCCAAGAGACCCAGTACTTC,CASSSVGAGGQETQYF,TRBJ2-5,-,TRBD2,TRBV5-1
TGTGCCAGCAGCCCACGTATACAGGGAGGTGAAAAACTGTTTTTT,CASSPRIQGGEKLFF,TRBJ1-4,once,-,TRBV5-6
TGTGCCAGCAGTTTTAGCGGGCGGTTCGGGCAGCCCCAGCATTTT,CASSFSGRFGQPQHF,TRBJ1-5,-,-,TRBV6-2/TRBV6-3
TGTGCCAGCAGCGAGCCCCTTAGCGGGGGATACAATGAGCAGTTCTTC,CASSEPLSGGYNEQFF,TRBJ2-1,few,TRBD2,TRBV9
TGTGCCAGCAGCTCATCTCTAGCGGGAGGGGGGTTCTTC,CASSSSLAGGGFF,TRBJ2-1,-,TRBD2,TRBV7-9
TGCAGTGTTCCGGGGGGCTGGGGCCAAGAGACCCAGTACTTC,CSVPGGWGQETQYF,TRBJ2-5,many,-,TRBV20-1
TGTGCCAGCAGCTCCGAGGGTTGGCGGGGGGCCCAAGAGACCCAGTACTTC,CASSSEGWRGAQETQYF,TRBJ2-5,few,TRBD2,TRBV7-9
TGCGCCAGCAGCCAACCATGGGACAAGAAGGGATACGAGCAGTACTTC,CASSQPWDKKGYEQYF,TRBJ2-7,-,-,TRBV4-3
TGCAGCGTTTCCCCCAGGGGTTCAGCTAATGAGCAGTATTTT,CSVSPRGSANEQYF,TRBJ2-3,-,-,TRBV29-1
TGTGCCAGCAGTTTACGCGCTCGGGACCGGCACTCTGGAAACACCATATATTTT,CASSLRARDRHSGNTIYF,TRBJ1-3,-,-,TRBV27
TGTGCCAGCAGACTCAGGGGGCTTAATCAGCCCCAGCATTTT,CASRLRGLNQPQHF,TRBJ1-5,many,TRBD1,TRBV27
TGTGCCAGCAGTTACCAGGGGATGAGTGAAAAACTGTTTTTT,CASSYQGMSEKLFF,TRBJ1-4,few,-,TRBV6-6
TGCGCCAGCAGCTTGCGCCCCCCCGGACAGGGAGGCACCGGGGAGCTGTTTTTT,CASSLRPPGQGGTGELFF,TRBJ2-2,-,TRBD1,TRBV5-1
TGCAGTGCTAGTTTTATCCGGGACGGAAGCTACGAGCAGTACTTC,CSASFIRDGSYEQYF,TRBJ2-7,-,-,TRBV20-1
TGCAGCGTTGAAGTACTAGCATCCTACGAGCAGTACTTC,CSVEVLASYEQYF,TRBJ2-7,many,-,TRBV29-1
TGCGCCAGCAGCTGGGGGACTAGCACCTACGAGCAGTACTTC,CASSWGTSTYEQYF,TRBJ2-7,many,TRBD2,TRBV5-1
TGTGCCAGCAGCCTCCTGGACAGGGCCGGCTACACCTTC,CASSLLDRAGYTF,TRBJ1-2,few,TRBD1,TRBV3-1
TGTGCCATCGCGACCCCAGGAGGGGAGAAGAATGAAGCTTTCTTT,CAIATPGGEKNEAFF,TRBJ1-1,few,-,TRBV10-3
TGTGCCAACAGCCCCGGATCGGGCGCGGGAAAAAACTATGGCTACACCTTC,CANSPGSGAGKNYGYTF,TRBJ1-2,-,-,TRBV3-1
TGTGCCAGCAGCCAAAGGGGGGGACTAGCGGAGAACACCGGGGAGCTGTTTTTT,CASSQRGGLAENTGELFF,TRBJ2-2,-,TRBD2,TRBV3-1
TGTGCCAGCAGCTCGCGGACTAGCGAGGAGACCCAGTACTTC,CASSSRTSEETQYF,TRBJ2-5,-,TRBD2,TRBV9
TGCAGTGCTAGCAAGGGATCAGGGGCCTACGAGCAGTACTTC,CSASKGSGAYEQYF,TRBJ2-7,many,-,TRBV20-1
TGCAGTGCTACCCAGATGGAGACCCAGTACTTC,CSATQMETQYF,TRBJ2-5,many,-,TRBV20-1
TGCAGCGTCGGAGGGGTAGCGGGAGGGCTTAATGAGCAGTTCTTC,CSVGGVAGGLNEQFF,TRBJ2-1,-,TRBD2,TRBV29-1
TGTGCCAGCATGAGAGACAGGGGCCATGAGCAGTTCTTC,CASMRDRGHEQFF,TRBJ2-1,-,TRBD1,TRBV6-2/TRBV6-3
TGCGCCAGCAGCCAAGATCTATTCACTAGCGGGAGGAATGAGCAGTTCTTC,CASSQDLFTSGRNEQFF,TRBJ2-1,-,TRBD2,TRBV4-3
TGCAGTGCAAGAAAGAACACCCTGACGGAGCCCCAGCATTTT,CSARKNTLTEPQHF,TRBJ1-5,-,-,TRBV20-1
TGCAGCGTTGTGGGGCAGTTAATCTACAATGAGCAGTACTTC,CSVVGQLIYNEQYF,TRBJ2-7,-,-,TRBV29-1
TGCGCCAGCAGCCAAACTAGCGGGAGTACAGATACGCAGTATTTT,CASSQTSGSTDTQYF,TRBJ2-3,many,TRBD2,TRBV4-3
TGTGCCGGCTCACCAGGGCCTGGGGAGCCCTCCTACGAGCAGTACTTC,CAGSPGPGEPSYEQYF,TRBJ2-7,-,-,TRBV18
TGTGCCAGCAGAGTGAGGTCAGCACCGGATACGCAGTATTTT,CASRVRSAPDTQYF,TRBJ2-3,-,-,TRBV2
TGTGCCACCAGTGATTTCCCTAATGTGGATGAGCAGTTCTTC,CATSDFPNVDEQFF,TRBJ2-1,few,-,TRBV24-1
TGTGTCACCAGTGATTCAGGGATTCGGAATGAGCAGTTCTTC,CVTSDSGIRNEQFF,TRBJ2-1,-,-,TRBV24-1
TGCAGTGCTAGAGGGGGGACCGGAAACACCATATATTTT,CSARGGTGNTIYF,TRBJ1-3,-,-,TRBV20-1